The subject of this entry is one TCR beta chain. Its antigen is unknown. V was clipped by 7 bases and J by 7 bases; unmatched bases: 9. The CDR3 is 15 residues long. The V gene's germline CDR1 is MGHDK and CDR2 SYGVNS. These data come from a study of cytomegalovirus exposure and HLA in healthy donors. Overall study findings and caveats: Most subjects had HLA-A and HLA-B alleles reportedly predicted accurately by TCR beta sequences.

Vbeta (60) and Jbeta (13) primers were used in the PCR. TCRdb keeps only in-frame clones here, not all; method: immunoSEQ multiplex PCR. The sample yields some 180,000 clones, 75% to 85% seen once. V and J are TRBV25-1 and TRBJ1-3, with TRBD1 matching 11 bases. This sequence was found in a woman in her twenties or thirties in good health and CMV-seropositive. The specimen sequenced was PBMCs. The CDR3 bases are TGTGCCAGCACCAAAGGAGGGACAGGGGGGAACACCATATATTTT. This encodes CASTKGGTGGNTIYF.